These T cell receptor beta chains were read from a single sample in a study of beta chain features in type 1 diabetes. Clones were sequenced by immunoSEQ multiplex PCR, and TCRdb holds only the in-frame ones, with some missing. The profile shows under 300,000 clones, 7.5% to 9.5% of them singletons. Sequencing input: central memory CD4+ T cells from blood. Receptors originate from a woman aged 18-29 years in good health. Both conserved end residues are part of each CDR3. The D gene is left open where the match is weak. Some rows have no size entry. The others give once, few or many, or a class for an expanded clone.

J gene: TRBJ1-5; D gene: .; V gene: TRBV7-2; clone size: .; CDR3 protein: CASSVGTVNQPQHF; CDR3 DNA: TGTGCCAGCAGCGTCGGGACCGTCAATCAGCCCCAGCATTTT
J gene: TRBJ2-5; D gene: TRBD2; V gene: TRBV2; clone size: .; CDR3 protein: CASSDLAWGGTQYF; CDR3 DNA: TGTGCCAGCAGTGACCTAGCCTGGGGGGGGACCCAGTACTTC
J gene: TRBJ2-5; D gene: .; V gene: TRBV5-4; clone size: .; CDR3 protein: CASSLEGTETQYF; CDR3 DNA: TGTGCCAGCAGCTTGGAAGGAACCGAGACCCAGTACTTC
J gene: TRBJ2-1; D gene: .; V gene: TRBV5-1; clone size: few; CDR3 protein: CASSLDRDEQFF; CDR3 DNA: TGCGCCAGCAGCTTGGATAGGGATGAGCAGTTCTTC
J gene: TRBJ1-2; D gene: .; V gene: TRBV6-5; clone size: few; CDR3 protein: CASSYSGGGYGYTF; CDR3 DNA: TGTGCCAGCAGTTACTCAGGGGGAGGCTATGGCTACACCTTC
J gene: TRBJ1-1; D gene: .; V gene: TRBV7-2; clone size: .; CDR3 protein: CASSLRIQRNTEAFF; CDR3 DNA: TGTGCCAGCAGCTTGCGAATACAGAGGAACACTGAAGCTTTCTTT
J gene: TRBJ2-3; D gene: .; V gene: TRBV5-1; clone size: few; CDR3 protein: CASSLIPSTDTQYF; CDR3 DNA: TGCGCCAGCAGCTTGATTCCAAGCACAGATACGCAGTATTTT
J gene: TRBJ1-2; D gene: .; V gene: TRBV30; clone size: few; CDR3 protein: CAWGLGYGYTF; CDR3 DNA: TGTGCCTGGGGTCTGGGGTATGGCTACACCTTC
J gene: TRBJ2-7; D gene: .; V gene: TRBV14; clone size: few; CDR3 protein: CASSQVWGSYHEQYF; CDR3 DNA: TGTGCCAGCAGCCAAGTTTGGGGGAGTTACCACGAGCAGTACTTC
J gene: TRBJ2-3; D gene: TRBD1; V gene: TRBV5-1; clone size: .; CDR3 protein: CATGQGVDTDTQYF; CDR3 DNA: TGCGCCACCGGACAGGGAGTAGACACAGATACGCAGTATTTT
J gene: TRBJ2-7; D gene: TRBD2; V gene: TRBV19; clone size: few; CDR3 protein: CASSRPGTSGINEQYF; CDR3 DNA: TGTGCCAGTAGTAGGCCCGGGACTAGCGGGATTAACGAGCAGTACTTC
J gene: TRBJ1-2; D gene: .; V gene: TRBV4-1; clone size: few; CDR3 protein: CASSRLRSPPGDYGYTF; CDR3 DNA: TGCGCCAGCAGCCGCCTCCGATCGCCGCCTGGTGACTATGGCTACACCTTC
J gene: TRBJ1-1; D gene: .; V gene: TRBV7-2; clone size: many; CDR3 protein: CASSLRPGGGTEAFF; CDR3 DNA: TGTGCCAGCAGCTTAAGGCCGGGAGGCGGCACTGAAGCTTTCTTT
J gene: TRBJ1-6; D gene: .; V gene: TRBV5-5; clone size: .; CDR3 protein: CASSLGAPGTNHNSPLHF; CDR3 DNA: TGTGCCAGCAGCTTGGGGGCCCCCGGGACTAATCATAATTCACCCCTCCACTTT